This T cell receptor (beta chain) was identified during a study of identical twins' blood T cells. This clonotype was counted ten times or more. MiXCR was run by TCRdb on the 5' RACE reads, yielding one entry per CDR3 protein. Among hundreds of thousands of distinct CDR3 sequences listed, over 25% were seen once. The CDR3 totals 11 residues. Per germline, CDR1 MNHEY and CDR2 SVGAGI. V dropped 1 base and J dropped 12 bases, with 9 bases sitting between them. The genes are TRBV6-5 and TRBJ1-1; unclear D gene. The sequenced sample consisted of PBMCs. This TCR was sampled from a woman aged 18 to 55 in good health. CDR3 loop: CASSYLAETFF. CDR3 bases: TGTGCCAGCAGTTACTTGGCGGAAACTTTCTTT.